A single TCR beta chain is shown here with its context. This record belongs to a study of PD-L1 blockade in urothelial cancer. Method: immunoSEQ multiplex PCR; TCRdb's copy keeps in-frame clones and lacks some. The profile shows about 63,000 clones, about four fifths of them singletons. Time point here: pretreatment peripheral blood. The CDR3 is 16 residues long. CDR1 and CDR2 from the germline V gene are SGHTA and FQGNSA. V lost 1 base, J lost 2 bases, and 13 bases lay in between. This TCR derives from an older man with urothelial cancer. The specimen was PBMCs, collected around atezolizumab (anti-PD-L1) treatment. The chain links TRBV7-2 to TRBJ2-3, with D tentatively TRBD1 (6 bases). CDR3 in DNA: TGTGCCAGCAGCTTAGAGGGGGACCAGGCCACAGATACGCAGTATTTT. Its translation is CASSLEGDQATDTQYF.